This TCR beta chain was profiled in a study of radiotherapy plus CTLA-4 blockade in lung cancer. Overall study context: In 18% of patients, objective responses were seen; 25% to 40% had disease control.

V lost 0 bases, J lost 5 bases, and 6 bases stayed unmatched. Germline V gives CDR1 MGHRA, CDR2 YSYEKL. This CDR3 has 16 amino acids. Clones were sequenced by immunoSEQ multiplex PCR, and TCRdb holds only the in-frame ones, with some missing. The sample lists around 120,000 clones; roughly 80% were seen once. Here the sequenced sample was peripheral blood, taken from a patient treated with radiotherapy plus ipilimumab. This rearrangement joins TRBV4-1 to TRBJ2-5; 10 bases line up with TRBD1. The source is a human donor with non-small cell lung cancer who had a partial response to radiotherapy plus ipilimumab. The CDR3 DNA sequence: TGCGCCAGCAGCCAAGACAGGGGACAGGGGACGGAGACCCAGTACTTC. Protein sequence: CASSQDRGQGTETQYF.